This TCR beta chain came from a study of blood T cell repertoires in COVID-19. Turning to the study itself: The study drew acute and convalescent COVID-19 samples from the United States, Italy and Spain. Sample material is recorded as cDNA or gDNA derived from T cells, B-cell-depleted T cells, or PBMCs.

The authors' processing: How many nucleated cells were present was estimated from reference gene primer amplification. Assay: immunoSEQ multiplex PCR; the TCRdb copy retains only in-frame clones and omits some. The DNA was the basis for D and trimming; V, J and clone size are from that table. Here the sample spans around 93,000 clones, around 80% being singletons. Germline values: CDR1 KGHDR, CDR2 SFDVKD. The CDR3 totals 14 residues. The V segment lost 10 bases and the J segment 2 bases; nucleotides outside the gene matches: 7. The chain employs TRBV24-1 and TRBJ2-3; 8 nucleotides match TRBD2. The sequence derives from a man at least 80 years old with acute or convalescent COVID-19. Sample: peripheral blood. This chain's CDR3 is CATAAGGSTDTQYF. In DNA form, the CDR3 reads TGTGCCACGGCGGCGGGAGGCTCCACAGATACGCAGTATTTT.